This T cell receptor (beta chain) originates from a study of control samples from healthy donors and cancer patients. Assay used: immunoSEQ multiplex PCR; TCRdb lists only in-frame clones, some missing. The sample shows under 450,000 clones, 80% to 95% of them seen only once. Germline CDR1 reads ENHRY; CDR2 reads SYGVKD. The V and J ends lost 10 bases and 3 bases, in that order; junction bases with no gene match: 6. The CDR3 loop spans 13 amino acids. Sample: PBMCs. J is TRBJ2-7 and V is TRBV10-3; 10 bases map to TRBD1. This TCR came from a middle-aged man with head and neck cancer. Here the CDR3 DNA reads TGTGCCACCTGGACAGGGGGAGACTACGAGCAGTACTTC. Residues: CATWTGGDYEQYF.